This T cell receptor beta chain was sequenced in a study of cytomegalovirus exposure and HLA in healthy donors. This CDR3 has 14 residues. Germline CDR1 reads SGHNT; CDR2 reads YYREEE (reference sequence). Trimming left V 3 bases short and J 2 bases short, with 12 bases between. 13 Jbeta primers and 60 Vbeta primers were used for the PCR. Produced via immunoSEQ multiplex PCR; TCRdb's table is partial and in-frame only. The sample shows around 100,000 clones, about 76% of them seen only once. The sequence came from a man between 25 and 39 years old in good health and CMV-seropositive. The chain employs TRBV5-4 and TRBJ2-7, with D perhaps TRBD1 (5 bases). Sequencing input: PBMCs. CDR3 in DNA: TGTGCCAGCAGCTCTTCGACAGCTGCCTACGAGCAGTACTTC. Its translation: CASSSSTAAYEQYF. Combining the CDR3 with reference TRBV5-4 and TRBJ2-7 gives the whole variable domain ETGVTQSPTHLIKTRGQQVTLRCSSQSGHNTVSWYQQALGQGPQFIFQYYREEENGRGNFPPRFSGLQFPNYSSELNVNALELDDSALYLCASSSSTAAYEQYFGPGTRLTVT.